This T cell receptor (beta chain) was obtained from a study of blood T cell repertoires in COVID-19. Study overall: Spain, Italy and the United States supplied samples that represented acute and convalescent COVID-19. In each case, the material was cDNA or gDNA derived from T cells, B-cell-depleted T cells, or PBMCs.

V was cut by 4 bases and J by 4 bases, with 10 bases left in between. Per the germline V gene, CDR1 is LGHDT and CDR2 is YNNKEL (reference sequence). The length of the CDR3 is 13 residues. In the study's own analysis: Nucleated cell counts were estimated from reference gene primer amplification. Measured with immunoSEQ multiplex PCR; TCRdb has only the in-frame clones, and not every one. The DNA gave D and trimming, while V, J and clone size come from that table. The sample records about 150,000 clones, roughly 86% being singletons. The chain combines TRBV3-1 (or the pseudogene TRBV3-2) with TRBJ2-5, with D uncertain. Sequencing input: peripheral blood. The origin of this receptor is a human donor with acute or convalescent COVID-19. The donor label of this sample is uncertain. The CDR3 here is CASSPLRGETQYF. The DNA for the CDR3 is TGTGCCAGCAGCCCCCTAAGAGGAGAGACCCAGTACTTC.